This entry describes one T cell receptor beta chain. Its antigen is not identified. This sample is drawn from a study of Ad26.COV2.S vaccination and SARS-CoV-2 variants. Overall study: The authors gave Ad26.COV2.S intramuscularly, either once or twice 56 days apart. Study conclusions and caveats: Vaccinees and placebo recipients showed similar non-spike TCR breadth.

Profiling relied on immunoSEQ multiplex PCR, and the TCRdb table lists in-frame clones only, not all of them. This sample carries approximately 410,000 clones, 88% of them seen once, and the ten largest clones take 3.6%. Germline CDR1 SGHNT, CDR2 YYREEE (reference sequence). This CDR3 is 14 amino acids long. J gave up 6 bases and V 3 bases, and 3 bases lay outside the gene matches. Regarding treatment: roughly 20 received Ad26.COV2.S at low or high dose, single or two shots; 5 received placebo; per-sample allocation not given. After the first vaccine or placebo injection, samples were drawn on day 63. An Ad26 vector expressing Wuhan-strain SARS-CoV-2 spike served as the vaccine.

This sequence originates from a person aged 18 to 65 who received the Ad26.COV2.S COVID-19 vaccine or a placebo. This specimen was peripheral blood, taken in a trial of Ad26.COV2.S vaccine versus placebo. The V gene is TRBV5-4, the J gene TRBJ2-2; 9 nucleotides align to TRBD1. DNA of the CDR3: TGTGCCAGCAGCTGGGGACAGGGATCCGGGGAGCTGTTTTTT. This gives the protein CASSWGQGSGELFF.